Sequencing of this T cell receptor beta chain was carried out in a study of T cell changes during pregnancy in multiple sclerosis. Here immunoSEQ multiplex PCR was the method, and the copy in TCRdb shows in-frame clones only, minus some. The sample carries some 99,000 clones, approximately 93% recorded once. The germline gives CDR1 MNHNS, CDR2 SASEGT. This CDR3 is 14 amino acids long. Trimming at V came to 6 bases and at J to 4 bases, leaving 5 bases not matched to a gene. The rearrangement joins TRBV6-1 to TRBJ1-3; 8 nucleotides line up with TRBD1. The receptor was isolated from a female donor with multiple sclerosis, enrolled in a pregnancy study. The sample in question was peripheral blood, obtained after pregnancy. Here the CDR3 reads CASRGGQVGNTIYF. The CDR3 DNA sequence: TGTGCCAGCAGAGGGGGACAGGTCGGAAACACCATATATTTT.